The following is a TCR beta chain sequence with its context. The sample originates from a study of shared clonotypes between healthy human individuals. In the naive CD8 group, cells lacked CD45RO and were positively selected for CCR7, so terminally differentiated effector memory CD45RA+ cells were left out. Per germline, CDR1 MDHEN and CDR2 SYDVKM. The V gene lost 8 bases and the J gene lost 3 bases, with 19 bases spanning the gap. There are 15 residues in the CDR3. Generated by immunoSEQ multiplex PCR, the TCRdb table keeps only in-frame clones and is missing some. The table lists roughly 550,000 clones, about 95% of them singletons.

The sequence was obtained from a woman aged 30 to 39 in good health. The chain couples TRBV28 to TRBJ1-1; a possible D gene is TRBD1 (5 bases). Sequences were obtained from naive CD8+ T cells sorted from blood. For the CDR3, the DNA is TGTGCCAGCGGCCCCTGGGGCACGGCGGACACTGAAGCTTTCTTT. Translation: CASGPWGTADTEAFF.